The next 20 T cell receptor beta chains were all read from a single sample in a study of molecular identifiers for immune sequencing clone quantification. TCRdb called the PCR reads again in MiXCR, with one record for every CDR3 protein. Of hundreds of thousands of distinct CDR3 sequences listed, less than 30% were seen once; the top ten hold about 0.78%. The specimen sequenced was naive CD8+ T cells from blood, with Jurkat cell RNA spiked in. Subset indicated: FACS-sorted CD8+CD4-CCR7+CD45RA+ naive T cells. Receptors originate from a human donor in good health. Some libraries in this study had Jurkat cell RNA spiked in.

Many counts were recorded for this clonotype. The chain is built from TRBV29-1 and TRBJ2-3; D is uncertain. Per the germline V gene, CDR1 is SQVTM and CDR2 is ANQGSEA. The CDR3 totals 14 residues. The V end was cut by 4 bases, the J end by 1 base, with 12 bases between. CDR3 nucleotides: TGCAGCGTTGTGGGCCTTGGGGGCACAGATACGCAGTATTTT. Its protein is CSVVGLGGTDTQYF.

This clonotype appeared a few times. This rearrangement joins TRBV5-1 to TRBJ2-1, with TRBD1 matching over 8 bases. Trimming removed 3 bases from V and 5 bases from J; junction bases left unmatched: 4. The CDR3 runs 14 residues. CDR1 is SGHRS and CDR2 is YFSETQ in the germline V gene. The CDR3 sequence: CASSSGQANNEQFF. The CDR3 DNA reads TGCGCCAGCAGCTCGGGACAGGCAAACAATGAGCAGTTCTTC.

Comments on this clonotype: This may stem from a read error, because a much larger clone lies one nucleotide away. The rearrangement links TRBV7-6 to TRBJ2-3, with 8 bases matching TRBD2. The CDR3 runs 15 residues. CDR1 is SGHVS and CDR2 is FNYEAQ in the germline V gene. J gave up 4 bases and V 5 bases, and 8 bases lay outside the gene matches. The CDR3 loop is CASSLSGSSADTQYF. Here the CDR3 DNA reads TGTGCCAGCAGCCTCAGCGGGAGTAGCGCAGATACGCAGTATTTT.

This clonotype was observed at least ten times. The rearrangement links TRBV20-1 to TRBJ1-3; D is unclear. CDR1 and CDR2 (germline): DFQATT, SNEGSKA (reference sequence). V shed 1 base and J shed 0 bases, with 7 bases lying between them. The CDR3 loop spans 14 amino acids. The CDR3 coding sequence is TGCAGTGCTAGAGCCGAGGACTCTGGAAACACCATATATTTT. It specifies CSARAEDSGNTIYF.

The V gene is TRBV11-2, the J gene TRBJ2-1; no definite D call. In germline, CDR1 is SGHAT, CDR2 FQNNGV. V was shortened by 8 bases and J by 9 bases, with 14 bases between the two germline ends. The CDR3 runs 12 residues. The CDR3 DNA follows: TGTGCCAGCCGCCCAGGTCGCGGTGAGCAGTTCTTC. This sequence encodes CASRPGRGEQFF.

This clonotype was counted ten times or more. This chain connects TRBV5-1 to TRBJ1-1; D remains ambiguous. Trimming removed 2 bases at V and 3 bases at J, with 14 bases between. Germline CDR1 and CDR2: SGHRS and YFSETQ. The CDR3 spans 15 residues. The CDR3 loop reads CASSFTVGRDTEAFF. As DNA, the CDR3 is TGCGCCAGCAGCTTTACAGTGGGGAGGGACACTGAAGCTTTCTTT.

The gene calls are TRBV5-6 and TRBJ1-6; D is possibly TRBD1 (6 bases). CDR1 and CDR2 from the germline V gene are SGHDT and YYEEEE. This CDR3 comprises 12 residues. V dropped 4 bases and J dropped 13 bases, with 12 bases sitting between them. CDR3 residues: CASSTGYSPLHF. The CDR3 coding sequence is TGTGCCAGCAGCACAGGGTACTCGCCCCTCCACTTT.

The table lists this clonotype with many counts. The V gene is TRBV6-5, the J gene TRBJ1-2, with TRBD1 identical over 7 bases. Germline CDR1 and CDR2: MNHEY and SVGAGI. The trim removed 6 bases at V and 3 bases at J, leaving 7 bases unmatched. The CDR3 loop spans 14 amino acids. For the CDR3, the DNA is TGTGCCAGCAGAGGACAGGCGGCTTACTATGGCTACACCTTC. Residues: CASRGQAAYYGYTF.

In this sample, this clonotype turned up many times. This chain links TRBV4-2 with TRBJ2-5; D possibly corresponds to TRBD1 (5 bases). In germline, CDR1 is LGHNA, CDR2 YNFKEQ. CDR3 length: 16 amino acids. Trimming cost V 2 bases and J 4 bases, with 17 bases left between them. CDR3 in amino acids: CASSQRNTGSLETQYF. The CDR3 DNA is TGTGCCAGCAGCCAACGAAACACAGGCAGTTTAGAGACCCAGTACTTC.

This clonotype was seen more than once but under ten times. The CDR3 nucleotides are TGTGCCAGTAGTATTGTGGGACAGACCAATCAGCCCCAGCATTTT. Its translation is CASSIVGQTNQPQHF. The chain joins TRBV19 to TRBJ1-5; TRBD1 aligns across 7 bases. The CDR3 loop spans 15 amino acids. Per germline, CDR1 LNHDA and CDR2 SQIVND (reference sequence). After removal of 3 bases from V and 3 bases from J, the junction contained 5 bases not matched to a gene.

This clonotype was observed at least ten times. The V call is TRBV7-9, the J call TRBJ2-5; D is possibly TRBD1 (5 bases). Trimming cost V 5 bases and J 4 bases, with 17 bases left between them. Germline V gene lookup returns CDR1 SEHNR and CDR2 FQNEAQ (reference sequence). This CDR3 region has 15 residues. The CDR3 spells CASSLTGSSGETQYF. The CDR3 DNA follows: TGTGCCAGCAGCCTAACAGGTTCCTCGGGAGAGACCCAGTACTTC.

This clonotype was seen many times. The J gene is TRBJ2-7, the V gene TRBV27; 8 bases are a match to TRBD1. Germline V gene sequence: CDR1 MNHEY, CDR2 SMNVEV (reference sequence). CDR3 size: 13 residues. V trimming: 5 bases; J trimming: 6 bases; junction bases outside the gene matches: 6. DNA for the CDR3: TGTGCCAGCAGTAAGACAGGGGTAGGCGAGCAGTACTTC. Encoded protein: CASSKTGVGEQYF.

This clonotype occurred many times. The J gene is TRBJ2-2, the V gene TRBV27; perhaps TRBD2 as D (6 bases). CDR1 and CDR2 from the germline V gene are MNHEY and SMNVEV (reference sequence). The V gene lost 3 bases and the J gene lost 5 bases, with 10 bases spanning the gap. This CDR3 spans 14 amino acids. This CDR3 reads CASSFGGGTGELFF. As DNA, the CDR3 is TGTGCCAGCAGTTTTGGGGGAGGTACCGGGGAGCTGTTTTTT.

CDR3 sequence: CASTTWGGRNEQFF. CDR3 in DNA: TGTGCCAGCACTACATGGGGAGGGCGGAATGAGCAGTTCTTC. V usage is TRBV7-9 and J usage is TRBJ2-1; 7 bases are shared with TRBD2. V trimming: 7 bases; J trimming: 7 bases; junction bases outside the gene matches: 10. The CDR3 is made up of 14 amino acids. Germline loops: CDR1 SEHNR, CDR2 FQNEAQ (reference sequence).

The CDR3 nucleotides read TGTGCCACCATCCGGGACAGGGTCAATGAGCAGTTCTTC. Encoded protein: CATIRDRVNEQFF. The rearrangement joins TRBV12-3 or TRBV12-4 to TRBJ2-1; TRBD1 agrees at 9 bases. The CDR3 length is 13 residues. Trimming at V came to 10 bases and at J to 6 bases, leaving 7 bases not matched to a gene.

This clonotype was observed a single time. One base separates it from a far larger clone, so it is likely a read error. The chain employs TRBV5-5 and TRBJ2-1; no clear D. Germline lookup yields CDR1 SGHKS and CDR2 YYEKEE (reference sequence). The CDR3 is 13 residues long. The CDR3: CASSLSSYNERFF. As DNA, the CDR3 is TGTGCCAGCAGTCTATCCTCCTACAATGAGCGGTTCTTC.

With regard to this clonotype: Since a much larger clone is just one base distant, this may be a read error. The chain combines TRBV7-9 with TRBJ2-2; TRBD1 matches 9 bases. Trimming at V came to 5 bases and at J to 3 bases, leaving 7 bases not matched to a gene. CDR1 SEHNR and CDR2 FQNEAQ come from the germline V gene (reference sequence). The CDR3 runs 16 residues. This CDR3 reads CASSPGTGKDTGELFF. The CDR3 coding sequence is TGTGCCAGCAGCCCCGGGACAGGGAAAGACACCGGGGAGCTGTTTTTT.

Worth noting for this clonotype: This may arise from a read error, as a much more abundant clone is one base away. The CDR3 loop is CATSGGRSPITDTQYF. The CDR3 nucleotides are TGTGCCACCAGTGGCGGCAGGTCCCCAATCACAGATACGCAGTATTTT. V gene TRBV24-1 combines with J gene TRBJ2-3, with unresolved D. CDR1 and CDR2 from the germline V gene are KGHDR and SFDVKD. V lost 5 bases and J 2 bases, leaving 16 bases between the germline ends. The CDR3 totals 16 residues.

As for this clonotype: A much larger clone lies a single base off, so this may be a read error. V gene TRBV6-5 combines with J gene TRBJ1-3, with D tentatively TRBD1 (6 bases). Per germline, CDR1 MNHEY and CDR2 SVGAGI. The CDR3 is 15 residues long. For the CDR3, the DNA is TGTGCCAGCAGTTCCGGGCCAGGGGCTGGAAACACCATGTATTTT. Its protein is CASSSGPGAGNTMYF.

Only a few counts were recorded for this clonotype. A read error is possible here, since a much larger clone lies one base away. The CDR3 ends on some other residue instead of the conserved phenylalanine or tryptophan, so this is likely a read error. The chain recombines TRBV20-1 with TRBJ2-7; 9 bases align to TRBD2. Germline CDR1 DFQATT, CDR2 SNEGSKA (reference sequence). The CDR3 loop spans 15 amino acids. After removal of 0 bases from V and 4 bases from J, the junction contained 7 bases not matched to a gene. CDR3 protein: CSAREEASGTYEQYS. The DNA for the CDR3 is TGCAGTGCTAGAGAGGAAGCTAGCGGGACTTACGAGCAGTACTCC.